This T cell receptor beta chain was recorded in a study of blood T cell repertoires in COVID-19 (dated by TCRdb to the early 2020s). Describing the broader study: Samples from collaborators originated in the United States, Italy and Spain and spanned both the acute and convalescent phases of COVID-19. The prospective study material was composed of cDNA or gDNA derived from T cells, B-cell-depleted T cells, or PBMCs. Deeply sampled blood TCRbeta repertoires from subjects exposed to, actively infected with, or recovered from COVID-19 were included in the dataset. The repertoires were released in a freely available public database intended as a resource for research on the immune response to SARS-CoV-2. The samples were drawn from two sources: the first 160 participants of the ongoing ImmuneRACE study, and 950 to 1,500 subjects contributed by 6 global collaborators. A de-identified subject ID, COVID-19 status, age in years and sex were almost always included in the sample metadata. HLA class I and class II types, where available, came from metadata supplied by the sample provider rather than from assay-based typing. Paper-wide results and their limitations: How much clinical and demographic metadata was included differed by source and by participant, and the metadata was provided uncurated.

The immunoSEQ Assay, a bias-controlled multiplex PCR, was used to amplify TCRbeta CDR3 regions from genomic DNA. On the authors' methods: Within the assay, amplification of reference gene primers was used to estimate how many nucleated cells each sample contained. To quantify the absolute abundance of each unique TCRbeta CDR3 rearrangement, sequence reads were collapsed and filtered. For each sample, productive Simpson clonality was calculated as the square root of Simpson's diversity index over productive rearrangements. TCRdb took this table from immuneACCESS and kept in-frame rearrangements with V and J called. Such tables lack part of the clones; where checked against another copy, unresolved V genes explain under half of the gap, and the rest is unexplained. V and J calls and clone size follow that table, whereas D and trimming were derived from the DNA. Across this sample there are more than 110,000 clones, with 60% to 80% seen only once. 2.5% to 3.5% of the sample comes from the top ten.

In the prospective study, participants were about 18 to 95 years old, resided in around 25 geographic areas of the United States, and were enrolled through a virtual design. In the prospective study, cohorts were assigned on the basis of participant-reported clinical history obtained from a screening survey and a study questionnaire. Recovered participants in ImmuneRACE Cohort 3 were defined by two consecutive negative NP/OP PCR tests, clearance by a healthcare professional, or resolution of symptoms. Mobile phlebotomists in the prospective study collected whole blood, serum and a nasopharyngeal or oropharyngeal swab from every participant. Participants in the prospective study had the option to provide additional blood draws and questionnaires over an approximately 2-month period. Before DNA extraction, prospective study blood samples were shipped either frozen or at room temperature. CDR1 and CDR2 are read off the germline V gene as WSHSY and SAAADI. V is clipped by 0 bases and J by 2 bases, and the sequence between their germline boundaries is 7 bases long. The CDR3 spans 14 residues, from the cysteine through the phenylalanine. The read is trimmed to its CDR3 DNA, 42 bases read in frame from base 1.

For this clone: The antigen it recognizes is unknown. The record has no base qualities; no much larger clone is one base away.

The receptor was isolated from a woman in her 50s who had recovered from COVID-19. The sample comprised PBMCs or T cells enriched from blood (not recorded which). The receptor chain draws on TRBV10-2 and TRBJ1-2, with the identity of the D gene unclear. The bases read TGCGCCAGCAGTGAGTCGAGGTCCAACTATGGCTACACCTTC. The encoded protein is CASSESRSNYGYTF.